Here is one TCR beta chain with its context. This sample was taken from a study of blood T cell repertoires in COVID-19. For the study at large: Samples of COVID-19 (acute and convalescent) were obtained from the United States, Italy and Spain. T cells, B-cell-depleted T cells, or PBMCs supplied cDNA or gDNA.

CDR3 length equals 13 residues. V was trimmed by 7 bases and J by 0 bases, leaving 8 bases between them. Germline V gene sequence: CDR1 MNHEY, CDR2 SVGAGI. In the original analysis: Reference gene primer amplification gave estimated nucleated cell counts. TCRdb's table, derived via immunoSEQ multiplex PCR, lists solely in-frame clones and lacks some. The V and J calls and the clone size are those of that table, but D and trimming were determined from the DNA. The repertoire holds just under 65,000 clones, with 70% to 80% as singletons. The chain employs TRBV6-5 and TRBJ2-3; D is ambiguous. Sequencing input: peripheral blood. The TCR comes from a woman older than 75 with acute or convalescent COVID-19. CDR3 DNA sequence: TGTGCCAGCACACGAGCTAGCACAGATACGCAGTATTTT. Amino acids: CASTRASTDTQYF.